The source of this T cell receptor beta chain is a study of naive and memory T cell subsets. Findings of the study overall: The RNA method is potentially sensitive to activation and differentiation changes.

A UMI-containing oligonucleotide was joined by 3' ligation to the TCR cDNA template. Reverse transcription used DNase-treated unsorted total RNA, aiming for roughly 1 to 1000 ng. In its sample, this clonotype was seen many times. The antigen remains undetermined. Ligated cDNA underwent four rounds of PCR with nested alpha and beta constant region primers and SP2. Alpha and beta constant region primers primed reverse transcription for blood and skin samples. TCRdb ran MiXCR on the UMI-ligation and nested PCR reads and lists one entry per CDR3 protein. The sample consists of some 26,000 distinct CDR3 sequences, roughly 5.2% of them appearing once. The V gene end was trimmed by 6 bases and the J gene end by 7 bases; junction bases not matched to a gene: 13. In germline, CDR1 is MNHEY, CDR2 SMNVEV (reference sequence). The CDR3 runs to 16 residues.

The origin of this receptor is an adult in good health. The J gene is TRBJ2-2, the V gene TRBV27; 8 bases align to TRBD2. Sequenced material: blood. The CDR3 nucleotides read TGTGCCAGCAGCCCCAACGGGAGGGCCGGAGGCGGGGAGCTGTTTTTT. It translates to CASSPNGRAGGGELFF.